Included here is one T cell receptor beta chain sequence, with context. This specimen comes from a study of blood T cell repertoires in COVID-19. Overall study: The analysed material was cDNA or gDNA that came from T cells, B-cell-depleted T cells, or PBMCs.

Germline V gives CDR1 MDHEN, CDR2 SYDVKM. Trimming took 6 bases from V and 8 from J; bases not matched to a gene: 18. This CDR3 region has 16 residues. Seattle researchers signed up patients amid active infection and tracked them longitudinally. Method: immunoSEQ multiplex PCR; TCRdb's copy keeps in-frame clones and lacks some. There are 350,000 or so clones in the sample; over 85% occur only once, and over 3.5% lies in the top ten. This sequence was found in a woman in her sixties with COVID-19, enrolled during active disease. The sample was peripheral blood. This rearrangement joins TRBV28 to TRBJ1-1, with TRBD1 identical over 7 bases. This chain's CDR3 is CASSQTYPTWTGEAFF. CDR3 DNA: TGTGCCAGCAGCCAGACTTATCCGACCTGGACAGGCGAAGCTTTCTTT.